The present entry profiles one T cell receptor beta chain with its context. The CDR3 contains 12 residues. Sequencing used immunoSEQ multiplex PCR; TCRdb keeps in-frame clones, though not all of them. Counted here are roughly 200,000 clones, roughly 91% occurring once; the ten biggest clones make up roughly 1.5%. The data originate from a study of control samples from healthy donors and cancer patients. Sequenced material: blood. The V call is TRBV21-1, the J call TRBJ1-2; the DNA was not compared with TRBD1, the D call given in the table. TRBV21-1 is a listed pseudogene. The TCR originated in a man between 18 and 29 years old in good health. DNA of the CDR3: TGTGCCAGCAGCAAAGGCAGCTATGGCTACACCTTC. Encoded protein: CASSKGSYGYTF.